The rows below give T cell receptor beta chains drawn from one sample of a study of blood T cell repertoires in COVID-19. Using immunoSEQ multiplex PCR, the repertoire was profiled, and TCRdb retains in-frame clones only, with some absent. The sample holds roughly 360,000 clones; about 87% are singletons and the top ten take 1% to 1.5%. Sequenced sample: PBMCs or T cells enriched from blood (not recorded which). Receptors were obtained from a man aged 25 to 40 who had recovered from COVID-19. Both conserved end residues are part of each CDR3. Fields, in order: clone size, V gene, D gene, J gene, CDR3 protein, CDR3 DNA. D genes are given only for firm matches. Clone size is shown for a subset of rows, as once, few, many or a class of expanded clone.

NA	TRBV6-5	TRBD1	TRBJ2-2	CASTGQGAAGELFF	TGTGCCAGCACAGGGCAGGGGGCAGCCGGGGAGCTGTTTTTT
NA	TRBV14	NA	TRBJ1-2	CASSQDSTESGTF	TGTGCCAGCAGCCAAGATTCGACGGAGTCGGGGACCTTC
NA	TRBV7-9	NA	TRBJ1-1	CASSLPGRNTEAFF	TGTGCCAGCAGCTTACCCGGGAGGAACACTGAAGCTTTCTTT
NA	TRBV11-3	TRBD1	TRBJ2-1	CASSLVSGGVEQFF	TGTGCCAGCAGCTTAGTGTCAGGGGGCGTTGAGCAGTTCTTC
NA	TRBV19	NA	TRBJ2-2	CASSIPLTGELFF	TGTGCCAGTAGTATACCATTGACCGGGGAGCTGTTTTTT
NA	TRBV5-4	NA	TRBJ2-1	CASSFGGPYNEQFF	TGTGCCAGCAGCTTCGGCGGTCCCTACAATGAGCAGTTCTTC
once	TRBV9	NA	TRBJ2-1	CASSVGGTYNEQFF	TGTGCCAGCAGCGTAGGGGGGACTTACAATGAGCAGTTCTTC
NA	TRBV4-3	NA	TRBJ1-4	CASSHQVFNEKLFF	TGCGCCAGCAGCCACCAGGTTTTTAATGAAAAACTGTTTTTT
NA	TRBV30	NA	TRBJ1-6	CAWEEDSNSPLHF	TGTGCCTGGGAGGAGGACTCCAATTCACCCCTCCACTTT
NA	TRBV6-5	NA	TRBJ2-1	CASSSSGAVNEQFF	TGTGCCAGCAGTTCTTCAGGGGCCGTCAATGAGCAGTTCTTC
NA	TRBV5-1	TRBD2	TRBJ2-7	CASSLNAGGPYEQYF	TGCGCCAGCAGCTTGAATGCGGGGGGTCCCTACGAGCAGTACTTC
NA	TRBV29-1	NA	TRBJ2-7	CSVAGSVYEQYF	TGCAGCGTTGCCGGCAGCGTCTACGAGCAGTACTTC
NA	TRBV2	NA	TRBJ2-2	CASSKTSVGSGELFF	TGTGCCAGCAGTAAGACTAGTGTTGGATCCGGGGAGCTGTTTTTT
NA	TRBV30	NA	TRBJ1-4	CAWRFPTGDRTNEKLFF	TGTGCCTGGAGATTCCCGACAGGAGATCGGACTAATGAAAAACTGTTTTTT
NA	TRBV2	NA	TRBJ2-7	CASRNELEQYF	TGTGCCAGCAGGAACGAGTTGGAGCAGTACTTC
NA	TRBV19	TRBD1	TRBJ1-6	CASSTTGGGNSPLHF	TGTGCCAGTAGTACGACAGGGGGCGGAAATTCACCCCTCCACTTT
NA	TRBV7-9	NA	TRBJ2-1	CASSSVRITDEQFF	TGTGCCAGCAGCTCAGTGAGGATAACGGATGAGCAGTTCTTC
NA	TRBV6-1	NA	TRBJ1-1	CASSDRSTEAFF	TGTGCCAGCAGTGACAGGTCCACTGAAGCTTTCTTT
NA	TRBV6-5	NA	TRBJ2-7	CASSPGTGYEQYF	TGTGCCAGCAGTCCCGGCACCGGGTACGAGCAGTACTTC
NA	TRBV24-1	NA	TRBJ2-3	CATSEGPLGTQYF	TGTGCCACCAGTGAGGGGCCCCTAGGTACGCAGTATTTT
NA	TRBV9	TRBD1	TRBJ1-2	CASSVYRDRVDGYTF	TGTGCCAGCAGCGTTTACCGGGACAGGGTGGATGGCTACACCTTC
NA	TRBV2	TRBD1	TRBJ2-4	CASALQGVIAKNIQYF	TGTGCCAGCGCCCTACAGGGGGTCATAGCCAAAAACATTCAGTACTTC